The subject of this entry is one T cell receptor (beta chain). Its cognate antigen is unknown. The CDR3 spans 14 residues. J gave up 5 bases and V 5 bases, and 6 bases lay outside the gene matches. Germline V lookup: CDR1 SNHLY, CDR2 FYNNEI. The source of the sample is a study of ipilimumab plus nivolumab after autologous stem cell transplantation. Study results and caveats: TCR repertoire, Treg phenotype and gut microbiota reportedly support more study of this approach.

The method was immunoSEQ multiplex PCR; TCRdb's version includes in-frame clones alone and lacks a portion of them. Of roughly 43,000 clones in the sample, about 88% are singletons; the top ten hold nearly 0.9%. Ipilimumab, 1 mg/kg, started 14 to 28 days after autologous transplant. V usage is TRBV2 and J usage is TRBJ2-7; 10 bases agree with TRBD1. Sequenced material: PBMCs, taken in a trial of ipilimumab plus nivolumab as post-transplant consolidation. This TCR derives from a male donor with multiple myeloma. CDR3 residues: CASSPRQGAHEQYF. CDR3 nucleotides: TGTGCCAGCAGTCCCCGACAGGGGGCCCACGAGCAGTACTTC.